The 8 T cell receptor beta chains listed next were all sequenced from one sample in a study of blood T cell repertoires in COVID-19. Produced via immunoSEQ multiplex PCR; TCRdb's table is partial and in-frame only. Among 250,000 to 300,000 clones listed, 75% to 90% were seen once. Sequencing was carried out using peripheral blood. These receptors were collected from a woman aged 45-65 years who had recovered from COVID-19.

This clone was detected only a few times. The chain is built from TRBV29-1 and TRBJ1-5; 8 bases map to TRBD1. Germline lookup yields CDR1 SQVTM and CDR2 ANQGSEA. This CDR3 is built from 14 residues. Unmatched junction bases numbered 6, after V lost 6 bases and J lost 2 bases. Here the CDR3 reads CSVAEQGGNQPQHF. The CDR3 bases are TGCAGCGTCGCCGAACAGGGGGGCAATCAGCCCCAGCATTTT.

The sample holds a few counts of this clone. The chain has TRBV10-2 and TRBJ1-5, with D perhaps matching TRBD1 (6 bases). There are 16 residues in the CDR3. CDR1 WSHSY and CDR2 SAAADI come from the germline V gene. Between the trimmed V and J ends, which lost 2 bases and 9 bases, there was a span of 20 bases. CDR3 protein: CASSERERGGPGPQHF. CDR3 DNA: TGCGCCAGCAGTGAGCGGGAGAGGGGGGGCCCTGGGCCCCAGCATTTT.

V and J are TRBV10-3 and TRBJ1-4; 8 nucleotides agree with TRBD1. Trimming at V came to 5 bases and at J to 7 bases, leaving 6 bases not matched to a gene. The germline V gene has CDR1 ENHRY and CDR2 SYGVKD. This CDR3 has 14 residues. In DNA, the CDR3 is TGTGCCATCAGTCCACAGGGGGGTAGTGAAAAACTGTTTTTT. Translating gives CAISPQGGSEKLFF.

This rearrangement joins TRBV5-4 to TRBJ2-1, with 12 bases that match TRBD2. Trimming cost V 7 bases and J 9 bases; bases outside gene matches: 8. Germline loops: CDR1 SGHNT, CDR2 YYREEE (reference sequence). This CDR3 contains 14 residues. CDR3 sequence: CASGRLAGEGEQFF. In DNA form, the CDR3 reads TGTGCCAGCGGTCGACTAGCGGGAGAAGGTGAGCAGTTCTTC.

This clone was picked up one time. J is TRBJ2-7 and V is TRBV4-2; 11 nucleotides agree with TRBD2. The CDR3 length is 14 residues. Per the germline V gene, CDR1 is LGHNA and CDR2 is YNFKEQ. V lost 4 bases to trimming and J lost 3 bases; unmatched junction nucleotides: 2. The CDR3 DNA reads as TGTGCCAGCAGCCTCGGGACTAGCGGCTACGAGCAGTACTTC. It yields the protein CASSLGTSGYEQYF.

This chain joins TRBV10-3 and TRBJ2-7; TRBD2 is a possible D gene (5 bases). Germline values: CDR1 ENHRY, CDR2 SYGVKD. The CDR3 is 12 residues long. V was shortened by 11 bases and J by 6 bases, with 17 bases between the two germline ends. As DNA, the CDR3 is TGTGCCTCGGGTAGCGCCGGTGGCGAGCAGTACTTC. Its protein is CASGSAGGEQYF.

Only one count was recorded for this clone. J is TRBJ2-7 and V is TRBV29-1; 10 bases match TRBD1. From germline, CDR1 is SQVTM and CDR2 ANQGSEA. V dropped 7 bases and J dropped 4; count of bases not matched to a gene: 4. This CDR3 has 12 residues. The CDR3 coding sequence is TGCAGCGGGGGGGACAGGGGTTACGAGCAGTACTTC. It yields the protein CSGGDRGYEQYF.

The CDR3 DNA sequence: TGTGCCAGCAGTTACCCCTTATCGCGGATCAGCTCTGGAAACACCATATATTTT. This encodes CASSYPLSRISSGNTIYF. The rearrangement uses TRBV6-2 or TRBV6-3 and TRBJ1-3; unclear D gene. CDR3 length equals 18 residues. Trimming removed 2 bases from V and 0 bases from J, with 17 bases in between. Per germline, CDR1 MNHEY and CDR2 SVGEGT.